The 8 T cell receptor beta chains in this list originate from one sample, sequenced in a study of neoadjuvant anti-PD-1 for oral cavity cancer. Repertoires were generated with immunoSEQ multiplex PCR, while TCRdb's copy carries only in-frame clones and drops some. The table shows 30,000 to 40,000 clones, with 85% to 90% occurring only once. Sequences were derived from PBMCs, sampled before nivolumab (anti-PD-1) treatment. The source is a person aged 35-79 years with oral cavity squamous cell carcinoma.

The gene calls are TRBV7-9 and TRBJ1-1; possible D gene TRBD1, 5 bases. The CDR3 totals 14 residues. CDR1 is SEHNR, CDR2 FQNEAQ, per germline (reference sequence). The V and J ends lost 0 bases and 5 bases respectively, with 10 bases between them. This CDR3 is CASSLAMGRTEAFF. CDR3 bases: TGTGCCAGCAGCTTAGCGATGGGGCGGACTGAAGCTTTCTTT.

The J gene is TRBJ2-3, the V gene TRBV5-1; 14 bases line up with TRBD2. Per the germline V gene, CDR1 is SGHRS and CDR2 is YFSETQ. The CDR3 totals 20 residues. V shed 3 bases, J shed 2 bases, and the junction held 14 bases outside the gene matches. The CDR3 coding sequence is TGCGCCAGCAGCTCCTTACGTCCCGGGACTAGCGGGGGCTCCACAGATACGCAGTATTTT. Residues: CASSSLRPGTSGGSTDTQYF. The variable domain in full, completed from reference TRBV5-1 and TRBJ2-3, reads KAGVTQTPRYLIKTRGQQVTLSCSPISGHRSVSWYQQTPGQGLQFLFEYFSETQRNKGNFPGRFSGRQFSNSRSEMNVSTLELGDSALYLCASSSLRPGTSGGSTDTQYFGPGTRLTVL.

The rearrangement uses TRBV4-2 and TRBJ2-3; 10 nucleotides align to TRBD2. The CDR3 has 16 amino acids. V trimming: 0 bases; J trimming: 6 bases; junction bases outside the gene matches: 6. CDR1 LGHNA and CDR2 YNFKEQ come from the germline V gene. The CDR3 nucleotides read TGTGCCAGCAGCCAAGAACCGGGACTAGCGTCCGATACGCAGTATTTT. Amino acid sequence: CASSQEPGLASDTQYF.

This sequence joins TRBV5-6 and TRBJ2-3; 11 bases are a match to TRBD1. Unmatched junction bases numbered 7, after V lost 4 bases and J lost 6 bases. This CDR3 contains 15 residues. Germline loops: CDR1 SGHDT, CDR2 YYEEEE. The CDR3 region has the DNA TGTGCCAGCAGCGGACAGGGGGCCGCAAGTGATACGCAGTATTTT. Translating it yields CASSGQGAASDTQYF.

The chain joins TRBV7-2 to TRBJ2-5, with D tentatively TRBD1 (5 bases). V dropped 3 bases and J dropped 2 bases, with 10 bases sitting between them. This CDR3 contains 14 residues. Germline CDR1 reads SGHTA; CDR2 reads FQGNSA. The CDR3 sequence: CASSLGRIQETQYF. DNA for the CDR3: TGTGCCAGCAGCTTGGGGCGCATACAAGAGACCCAGTACTTC.

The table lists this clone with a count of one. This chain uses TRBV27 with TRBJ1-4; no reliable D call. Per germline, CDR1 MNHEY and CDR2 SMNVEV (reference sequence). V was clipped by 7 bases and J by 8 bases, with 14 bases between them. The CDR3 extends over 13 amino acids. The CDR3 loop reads CASKGGGREKLFF. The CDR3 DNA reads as TGTGCCAGCAAGGGCGGCGGGCGAGAAAAACTGTTTTTT.

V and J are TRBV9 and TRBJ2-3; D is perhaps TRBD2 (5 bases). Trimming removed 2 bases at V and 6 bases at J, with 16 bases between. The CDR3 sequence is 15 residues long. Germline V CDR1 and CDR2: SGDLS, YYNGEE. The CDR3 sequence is CASSVIKGDLDTQYF. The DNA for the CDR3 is TGTGCCAGCAGCGTTATAAAGGGAGATTTGGATACGCAGTATTTT.

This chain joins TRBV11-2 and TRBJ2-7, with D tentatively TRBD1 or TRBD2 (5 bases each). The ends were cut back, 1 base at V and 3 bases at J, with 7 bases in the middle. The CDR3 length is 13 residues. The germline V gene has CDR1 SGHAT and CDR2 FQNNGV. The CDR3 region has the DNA TGTGCCAGCAGCTTAGGGGACGGCTACGAGCAGTACTTC. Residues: CASSLGDGYEQYF.